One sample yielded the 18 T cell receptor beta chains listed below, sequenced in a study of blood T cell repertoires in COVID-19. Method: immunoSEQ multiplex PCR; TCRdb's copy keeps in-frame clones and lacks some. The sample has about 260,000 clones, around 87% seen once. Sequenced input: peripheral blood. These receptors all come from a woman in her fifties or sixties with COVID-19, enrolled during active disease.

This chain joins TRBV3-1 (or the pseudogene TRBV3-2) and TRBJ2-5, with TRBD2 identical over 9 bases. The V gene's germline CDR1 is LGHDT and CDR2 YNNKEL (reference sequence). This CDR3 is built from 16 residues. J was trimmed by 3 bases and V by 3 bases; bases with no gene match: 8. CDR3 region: CASSQGSGSGEETQYF. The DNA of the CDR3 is TGTGCCAGCAGCCAGGGTAGCGGGAGTGGGGAAGAGACCCAGTACTTC.

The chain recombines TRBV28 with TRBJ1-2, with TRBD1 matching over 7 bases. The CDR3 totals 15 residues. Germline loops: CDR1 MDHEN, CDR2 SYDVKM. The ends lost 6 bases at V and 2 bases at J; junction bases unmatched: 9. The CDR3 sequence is CASREQGRNNYGYTF. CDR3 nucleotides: TGTGCCAGCAGGGAACAGGGGCGTAACAACTATGGCTACACCTTC.

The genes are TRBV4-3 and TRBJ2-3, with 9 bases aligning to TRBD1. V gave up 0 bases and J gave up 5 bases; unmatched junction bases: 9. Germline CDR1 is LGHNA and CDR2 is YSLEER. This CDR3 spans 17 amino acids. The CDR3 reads CASSQDWATGGGDTQYF. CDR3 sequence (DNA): TGCGCCAGCAGCCAAGATTGGGCGACAGGGGGAGGAGATACGCAGTATTTT.

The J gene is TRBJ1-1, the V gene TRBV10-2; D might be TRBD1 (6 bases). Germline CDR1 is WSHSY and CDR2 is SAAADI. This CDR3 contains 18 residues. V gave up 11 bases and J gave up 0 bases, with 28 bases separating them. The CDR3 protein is CASAVGAGTRSLNTEAFF. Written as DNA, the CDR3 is TGCGCCTCAGCAGTGGGGGCCGGGACAAGGAGTCTGAACACTGAAGCTTTCTTT.

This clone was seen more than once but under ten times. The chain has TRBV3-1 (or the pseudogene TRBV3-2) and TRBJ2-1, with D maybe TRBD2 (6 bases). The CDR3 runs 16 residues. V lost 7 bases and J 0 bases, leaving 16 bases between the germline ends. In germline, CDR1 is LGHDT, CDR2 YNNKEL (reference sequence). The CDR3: CASTANVGSSYNEQFF. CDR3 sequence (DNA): TGTGCCAGCACCGCCAACGTCGGGAGCTCCTACAATGAGCAGTTCTTC.

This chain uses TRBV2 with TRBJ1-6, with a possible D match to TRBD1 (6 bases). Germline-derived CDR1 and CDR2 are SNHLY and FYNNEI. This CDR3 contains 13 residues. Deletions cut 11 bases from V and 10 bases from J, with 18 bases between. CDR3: CASHRAVRSPLHF. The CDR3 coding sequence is TGTGCCTCCCACAGGGCCGTTCGATCACCCCTCCACTTT.

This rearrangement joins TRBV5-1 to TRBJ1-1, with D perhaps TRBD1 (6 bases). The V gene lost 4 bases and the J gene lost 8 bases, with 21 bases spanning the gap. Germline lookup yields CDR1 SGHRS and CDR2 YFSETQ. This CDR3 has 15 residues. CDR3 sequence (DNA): TGCGCCAGCAGCGTGCGAGGGGGTCGTGCCCTAGAAGCTTTCTTT. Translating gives CASSVRGGRALEAFF.

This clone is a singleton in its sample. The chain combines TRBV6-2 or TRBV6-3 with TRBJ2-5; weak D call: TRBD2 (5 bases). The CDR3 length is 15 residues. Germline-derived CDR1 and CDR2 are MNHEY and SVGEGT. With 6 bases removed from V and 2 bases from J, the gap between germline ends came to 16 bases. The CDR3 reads CASSLLEAVQETQYF. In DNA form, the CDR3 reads TGTGCCAGCAGCCTCCTCGAAGCGGTTCAAGAGACCCAGTACTTC.

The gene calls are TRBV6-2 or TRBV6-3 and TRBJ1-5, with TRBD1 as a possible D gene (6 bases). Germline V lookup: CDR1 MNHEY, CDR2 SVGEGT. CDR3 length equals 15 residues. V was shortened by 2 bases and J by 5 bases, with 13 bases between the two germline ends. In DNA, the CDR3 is TGTGCCAGCAGTTACAGGGGGGGTTTTTATCAGCCCCAGCATTTT. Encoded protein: CASSYRGGFYQPQHF.

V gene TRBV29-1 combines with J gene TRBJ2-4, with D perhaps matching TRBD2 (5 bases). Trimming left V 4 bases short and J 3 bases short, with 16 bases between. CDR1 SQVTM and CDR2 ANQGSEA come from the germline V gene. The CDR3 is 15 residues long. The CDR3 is CSVGSVGANKNIQYF. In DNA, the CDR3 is TGCAGCGTTGGCTCCGTGGGAGCGAACAAAAACATTCAGTACTTC.

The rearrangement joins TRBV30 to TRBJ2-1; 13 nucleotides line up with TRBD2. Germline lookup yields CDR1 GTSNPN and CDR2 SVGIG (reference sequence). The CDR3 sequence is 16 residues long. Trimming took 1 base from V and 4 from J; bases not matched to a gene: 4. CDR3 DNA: TGTGCCTGGAGTGAACCGGGACTAGCGGGATACAATGAGCAGTTCTTC. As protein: CAWSEPGLAGYNEQFF.

The CDR3 DNA follows: TGCGCCAGCAGCCGTGGCCCCACCTACGAGCAGTACTTC. Its protein is CASSRGPTYEQYF. V gene TRBV5-1 combines with J gene TRBJ2-7, with D hard to call. Per the germline V gene, CDR1 is SGHRS and CDR2 is YFSETQ. V was trimmed by 4 bases and J by 2 bases, leaving 10 bases between them. The CDR3 has 13 amino acids.

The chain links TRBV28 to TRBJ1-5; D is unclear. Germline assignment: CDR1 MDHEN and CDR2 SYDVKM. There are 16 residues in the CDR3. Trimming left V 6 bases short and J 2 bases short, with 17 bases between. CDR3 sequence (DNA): TGTGCCAGCAGAGACACGGCAGGCTGGGGCAATCAGCCCCAGCATTTT. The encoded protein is CASRDTAGWGNQPQHF.

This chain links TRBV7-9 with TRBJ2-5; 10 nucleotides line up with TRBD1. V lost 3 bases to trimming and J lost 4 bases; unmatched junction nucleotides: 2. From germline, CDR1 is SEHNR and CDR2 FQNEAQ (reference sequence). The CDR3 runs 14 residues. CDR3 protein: CASSFGQGGETQYF. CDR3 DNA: TGTGCCAGCAGCTTCGGACAGGGGGGAGAGACCCAGTACTTC.

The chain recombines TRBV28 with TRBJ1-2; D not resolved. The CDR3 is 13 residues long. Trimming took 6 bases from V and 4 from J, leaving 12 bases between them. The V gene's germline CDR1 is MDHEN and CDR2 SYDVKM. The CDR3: CASRPDFFYGYTF. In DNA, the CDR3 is TGTGCCAGCAGGCCAGACTTTTTCTATGGCTACACCTTC.

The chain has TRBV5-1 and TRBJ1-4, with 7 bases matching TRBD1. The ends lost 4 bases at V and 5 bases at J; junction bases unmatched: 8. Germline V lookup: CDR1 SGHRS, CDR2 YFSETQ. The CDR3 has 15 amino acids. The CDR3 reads CASSPGAGGNEKLFF. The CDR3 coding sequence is TGCGCCAGCAGCCCTGGGGCAGGGGGGAATGAAAAACTGTTTTTT.

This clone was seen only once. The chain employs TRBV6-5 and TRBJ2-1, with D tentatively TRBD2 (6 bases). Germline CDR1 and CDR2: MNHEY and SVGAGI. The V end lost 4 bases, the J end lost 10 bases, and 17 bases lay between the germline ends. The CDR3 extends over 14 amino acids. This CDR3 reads CASSLGPSATEQFF. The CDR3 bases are TGTGCCAGCAGTTTGGGTCCTAGCGCAACCGAGCAGTTCTTC.

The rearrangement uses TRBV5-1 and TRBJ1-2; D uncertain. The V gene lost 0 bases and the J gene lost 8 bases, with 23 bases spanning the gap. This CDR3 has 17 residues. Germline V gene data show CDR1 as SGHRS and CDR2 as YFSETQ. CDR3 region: CASSLDAGPSWGGGYTF. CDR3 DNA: TGCGCCAGCAGCTTGGATGCAGGTCCCTCCTGGGGAGGAGGCTACACCTTC.